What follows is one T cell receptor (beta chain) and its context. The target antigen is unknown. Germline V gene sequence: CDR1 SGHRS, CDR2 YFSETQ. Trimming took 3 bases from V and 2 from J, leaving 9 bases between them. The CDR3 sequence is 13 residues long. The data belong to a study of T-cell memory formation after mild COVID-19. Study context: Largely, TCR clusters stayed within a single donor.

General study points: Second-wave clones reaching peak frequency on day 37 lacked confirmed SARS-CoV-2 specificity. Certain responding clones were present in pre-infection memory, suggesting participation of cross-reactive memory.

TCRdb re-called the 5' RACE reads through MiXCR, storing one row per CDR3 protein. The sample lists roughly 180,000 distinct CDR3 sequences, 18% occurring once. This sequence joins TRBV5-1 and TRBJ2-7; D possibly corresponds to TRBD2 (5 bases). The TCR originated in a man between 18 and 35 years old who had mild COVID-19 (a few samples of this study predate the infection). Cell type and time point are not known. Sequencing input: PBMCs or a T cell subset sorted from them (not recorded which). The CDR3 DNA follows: TGCGCCAGCAGCTGGATGACTACCTACGAGCAGTACTTC. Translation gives CASSWMTTYEQYF.